These 18 T cell receptor beta chains were sequenced from one sample in a study of blood T cell repertoires in COVID-19. Repertoires were generated with immunoSEQ multiplex PCR, while TCRdb's copy carries only in-frame clones and drops some. The sample lists approximately 300,000 clones, around 85% occurring once. The sample taken for sequencing was peripheral blood. Receptor source: a human donor with COVID-19, enrolled during active disease. The donor label of this sample is uncertain.

V is TRBV28 and J is TRBJ1-2; 7 positions agree with TRBD1. This CDR3 is built from 15 residues. The germline gives CDR1 MDHEN, CDR2 SYDVKM. Trimming cost V 6 bases and J 7 bases; bases outside gene matches: 14. The CDR3 DNA follows: TGTGCCAGCAGCCAAATCTCAGGGGGAGAACGTGGCTACACCTTC. Amino acid sequence: CASSQISGGERGYTF.

The V and J genes are TRBV19 and TRBJ1-5; possibly TRBD1 for D (6 bases). Germline V gene lookup returns CDR1 LNHDA and CDR2 SQIVND (reference sequence). CDR3 length: 13 residues. V lost 6 bases to trimming and J lost 5 bases, with 11 bases between them. CDR3 sequence: CASRPQGYQPQHF. The CDR3 DNA is TGTGCCAGTAGGCCGCAGGGGTATCAGCCCCAGCATTTT.

The J gene is TRBJ1-2, the V gene TRBV6-1; TRBD1 agrees at 7 bases. The CDR3 is made up of 18 amino acids. Losses at the gene ends were 4 bases for V and 4 bases for J; bases not matched to a gene: 18. Germline values: CDR1 MNHNS, CDR2 SASEGT. The CDR3 sequence is CASSGSITTGSVGYGYTF. Written as DNA, the CDR3 is TGTGCCAGCAGTGGGTCAATAACGACAGGGTCCGTTGGCTATGGCTACACCTTC.

The chain links TRBV30 to TRBJ2-7; TRBD1 matches at 7 bases. V shed 1 base and J 2 bases; nucleotides not matched to a gene: 2. Germline-derived CDR1 and CDR2 are GTSNPN and SVGIG (reference sequence). The CDR3 is 13 amino acids. CDR3 nucleotide sequence: TGTGCCTGGAGTGCAGGGGGTCCCTACGAGCAGTACTTC. Encoded protein: CAWSAGGPYEQYF.

This clone was seen once. The gene calls are TRBV28 and TRBJ1-2, with D perhaps matching TRBD1 (5 bases). Germline CDR1 and CDR2: MDHEN and SYDVKM. V lost 8 bases and J 3 bases, leaving 13 bases between the germline ends. The CDR3 contains 13 residues. In nucleotides, the CDR3 is TGTGCCAGCGGCGGACCGGGGGACTATGGCTACACCTTC. Its translation: CASGGPGDYGYTF.

Only one count was recorded for this clone. The V and J genes are TRBV25-1 and TRBJ1-3; perhaps TRBD1 as D (5 bases). The germline V gene encodes CDR1 MGHDK and CDR2 SYGVNS. Trimming took 1 base from V and 3 from J, leaving 10 bases between them. This CDR3 region has 15 residues. The CDR3 spells CASSESRGFGNTIYF. In DNA form, the CDR3 reads TGTGCCAGCAGTGAATCTCGGGGGTTTGGAAACACCATATATTTT. The full variable domain, in which reference TRBV25-1 and TRBJ1-3 provide the parts outside the CDR3, is EADIYQTPRYLVIGTGKKITLECSQTMGHDKMYWYQQDPGMELHLIHYSYGVNSTEKGDLSSESTVSRIRTEHFPLTLESARPSHTSQYLCASSESRGFGNTIYFGEGSWLTVV.

CDR3 in DNA: TGTGCCAGCAGAGGGGGAGTAAGCACCGGGGAGCTGTTTTTT. This codes for CASRGGVSTGELFF. This sequence joins TRBV28 and TRBJ2-2, with D tentatively TRBD1 (6 bases). The germline CDR1 and CDR2 sequences are MDHEN and SYDVKM. V lost 6 bases and J 4 bases, leaving 12 bases between the germline ends. The CDR3 is 14 amino acids. The full variable domain, in which reference TRBV28 and TRBJ2-2 provide the parts outside the CDR3, is DVKVTQSSRYLVKRTGEKVFLECVQDMDHENMFWYRQDPGLGLRLIYFSYDVKMKEKGDIPEGYSVSREKKERFSLILESASTNQTSMYLCASRGGVSTGELFFGEGSRLTVL.

The chain combines TRBV19 with TRBJ1-1; tentative D call: TRBD1 (6 bases). The germline CDR1 and CDR2 sequences are LNHDA and SQIVND (reference sequence). The CDR3 consists of 15 residues. V lost 5 bases, J lost 4 bases, and 17 bases lay in between. CDR3 protein: CASSDITGSGTEAFF. The CDR3 coding sequence is TGTGCCAGTAGTGATATAACAGGGTCGGGCACTGAAGCTTTCTTT. The entire variable domain, with the rest obtained from reference TRBV19 and TRBJ1-1, is as follows: DGGITQSPKYLFRKEGQNVTLSCEQNLNHDAMYWYRQDPGQGLRLIYYSQIVNDFQKGDIAEGYSVSREKKESFPLTVTSAQKNPTAFYLCASSDITGSGTEAFFGQGTRLTVV.

The V call is TRBV9, the J call TRBJ2-1; TRBD2 matches at 8 bases. The CDR3 loop spans 16 amino acids. The V gene's germline CDR1 is SGDLS and CDR2 YYNGEE. The junction had 10 bases not matched to a gene; V was cut back by 1 base and J by 7 bases. The CDR3 nucleotides read TGTGCCAGCAGCGTATTTGGGCTAGCGGGTAGGAATGAGCAGTTCTTC. Its translation is CASSVFGLAGRNEQFF.

Concerning this clone itself: Sequence at one end of the junction differs from germline and may be a read error. The rearrangement links TRBV7-7 to TRBJ2-3; 12 bases agree with TRBD2. The CDR3 has 16 residues. Germline V gene lookup returns CDR1 SSHAT and CDR2 FNYEAQ (reference sequence). DNA of the CDR3: TGTGCTAGCAGCCCTCGGACTAGCGGGGTCACAGATACGCAGTATTTT. Amino acids: CASSPRTSGVTDTQYF.

V and J are TRBV30 and TRBJ2-7, with TRBD2 identical over 14 bases. Germline CDR1 is GTSNPN and CDR2 is SVGIG (reference sequence). J gave up 8 bases and V 4 bases, and 7 bases lay outside the gene matches. CDR3 length equals 14 residues. The CDR3 spells CAWTPGLAGVQQYF. DNA of the CDR3: TGTGCCTGGACCCCGGGACTAGCGGGAGTTCAGCAGTACTTC. Full variable domain (outside the CDR3, taken from reference TRBV30 and TRBJ2-7): SQTIHQWPATLVQPVGSPLSLECTVEGTSNPNLYWYRQAAGRGLQLLFYSVGIGQISSEVPQNLSASRPQDRQFILSSKKLLLSDSGFYLCAWTPGLAGVQQYFGPGTRLTVT.

This chain connects TRBV5-1 to TRBJ2-2; D is possibly TRBD1 (6 bases). The germline V and J ends were trimmed by 1 base and 4 bases, with 8 bases remaining between them. Germline-derived CDR1 and CDR2 are SGHRS and YFSETQ. The CDR3 is made up of 14 amino acids. CDR3 sequence (DNA): TGCGCCAGCAGCTTGCAGGGGCTCACCGGGGAGCTGTTTTTT. Translated: CASSLQGLTGELFF.

This chain connects TRBV4-3 to TRBJ1-3, with 8 positions matching TRBD1. V shed 1 base, J shed 4 bases, and the junction held 3 bases outside the gene matches. The CDR3 is made up of 15 amino acids. The V gene's germline CDR1 is LGHNA and CDR2 YSLEER. This CDR3 is CASSQVRTGGNTIYF. The CDR3, as DNA: TGCGCCAGCAGCCAAGTCCGGACAGGGGGAAACACCATATATTTT.

The gene calls are TRBV15 and TRBJ2-3; TRBD1 agrees at 9 bases. V lost 1 base, J lost 4 bases, and 6 bases stayed unmatched. CDR1 is LNHNV, CDR2 YYDKDF, per germline (reference sequence). CDR3 length: 16 amino acids. Here the CDR3 reads CATSRVLTGGADTQYF. CDR3 in DNA: TGTGCCACCAGCAGAGTTCTCACAGGGGGCGCAGATACGCAGTATTTT.

This chain uses TRBV28 with TRBJ2-1; 7 nucleotides match TRBD2. V was clipped by 1 base and J by 4 bases; unmatched bases: 10. The CDR3 length is 17 residues. Germline assignment: CDR1 MDHEN and CDR2 SYDVKM. The CDR3 here is CASSLSRPAGSYNEQFF. The CDR3 DNA sequence: TGTGCCAGCAGTTTATCGCGCCCAGCGGGATCATACAATGAGCAGTTCTTC.

The rearrangement links TRBV3-1 (or the pseudogene TRBV3-2) to TRBJ1-4; D unresolved. CDR1 is LGHDT and CDR2 is YNNKEL in the germline V gene (reference sequence). The CDR3 spans 16 residues. The ends were cut back, 1 base at V and 1 base at J, with 10 bases in the middle. The CDR3 DNA reads as TGTGCCAGCAGCCAAGGACACGGAGGAACTAATGAAAAACTGTTTTTT. This encodes CASSQGHGGTNEKLFF.

The V and J genes are TRBV15 and TRBJ1-3; TRBD1 agrees at 9 bases. The CDR3 sequence is 15 residues long. The ends lost 0 bases at V and 7 bases at J; junction bases unmatched: 4. Germline CDR1 and CDR2: LNHNV and YYDKDF (reference sequence). The CDR3 DNA reads as TGTGCCACCAGCAGAGATCTTGGGACAGGGAACACCATATATTTT. Residues: CATSRDLGTGNTIYF.

The gene calls are TRBV27 and TRBJ1-3; D gene unclear. The CDR3 totals 15 residues. Germline V gene data show CDR1 as MNHEY and CDR2 as SMNVEV (reference sequence). V lost 2 bases and J 0 bases, leaving 8 bases between the germline ends. As DNA, the CDR3 is TGTGCCAGCAGTTTAACAGCTACCTCTGGAAACACCATATATTTT. Its translation: CASSLTATSGNTIYF.